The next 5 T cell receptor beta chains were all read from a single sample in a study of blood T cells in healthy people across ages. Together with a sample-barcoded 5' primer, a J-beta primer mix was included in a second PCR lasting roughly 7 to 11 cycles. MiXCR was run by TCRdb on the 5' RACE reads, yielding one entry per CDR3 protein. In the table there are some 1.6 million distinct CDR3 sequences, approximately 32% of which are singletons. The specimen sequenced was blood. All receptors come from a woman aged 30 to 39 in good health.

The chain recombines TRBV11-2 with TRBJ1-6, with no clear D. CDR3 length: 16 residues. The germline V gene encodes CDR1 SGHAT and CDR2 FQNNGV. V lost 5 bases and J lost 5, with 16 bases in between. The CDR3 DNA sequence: TGTGCCAGCAGCCCGCGAGACGGAGACAATAATTCACCCCTCCACTTT. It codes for CASSPRDGDNNSPLHF.

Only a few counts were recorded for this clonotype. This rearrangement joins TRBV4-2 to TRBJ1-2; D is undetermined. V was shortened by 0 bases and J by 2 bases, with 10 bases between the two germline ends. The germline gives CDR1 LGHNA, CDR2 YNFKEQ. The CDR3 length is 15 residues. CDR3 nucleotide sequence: TGTGCCAGCAGCCAAGATGGAGGGAAGAACTATGGCTACACCTTC. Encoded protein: CASSQDGGKNYGYTF.

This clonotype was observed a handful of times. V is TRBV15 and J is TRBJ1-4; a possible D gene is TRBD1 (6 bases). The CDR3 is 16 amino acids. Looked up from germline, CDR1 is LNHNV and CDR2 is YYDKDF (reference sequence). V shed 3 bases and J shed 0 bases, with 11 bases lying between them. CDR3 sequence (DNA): TGTGCCACCAGCAGGGAGAACAGGGCAACTAATGAAAAACTGTTTTTT. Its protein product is CATSRENRATNEKLFF. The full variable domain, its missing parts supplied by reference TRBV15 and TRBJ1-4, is DAMVIQNPRYQVTQFGKPVTLSCSQTLNHNVMYWYQQKSSQAPKLLFHYYDKDFNNEADTPDNFQSRRPNTSFCFLDIRSPGLGDTAMYLCATSRENRATNEKLFFGSGTQLSVL.

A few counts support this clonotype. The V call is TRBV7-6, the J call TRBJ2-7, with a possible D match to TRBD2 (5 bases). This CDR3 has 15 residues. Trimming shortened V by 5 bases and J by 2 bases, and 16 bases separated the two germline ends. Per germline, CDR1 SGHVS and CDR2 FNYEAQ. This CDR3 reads CASSPRSGVTYEQYF. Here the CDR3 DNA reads TGTGCCAGCAGCCCCCGAAGCGGAGTTACCTACGAGCAGTACTTC. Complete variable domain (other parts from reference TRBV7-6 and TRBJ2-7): GAGVSQSPRYKVTKRGQDVALRCDPISGHVSLYWYRQALGQGPEFLTYFNYEAQQDKSGLPNDRFSAERPEGSISTLTIQRTEQRDSAMYRCASSPRSGVTYEQYFGPGTRLTVT.

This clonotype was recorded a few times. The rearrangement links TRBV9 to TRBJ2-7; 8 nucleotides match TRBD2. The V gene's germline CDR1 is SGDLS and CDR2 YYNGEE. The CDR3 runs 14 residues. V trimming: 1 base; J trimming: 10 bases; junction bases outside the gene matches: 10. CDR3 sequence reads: CASSVSSGGDTQYF. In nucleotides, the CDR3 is TGTGCCAGCAGCGTATCAAGCGGGGGAGACACCCAGTACTTC. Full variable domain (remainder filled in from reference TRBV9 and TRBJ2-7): DSGVTQTPKHLITATGQRVTLRCSPRSGDLSVYWYQQSLDQGLQFLIQYYNGEERAKGNILERFSAQQFPDLHSELNLSSLELGDSALYFCASSVSSGGDTQYFGPGTRLTVT.